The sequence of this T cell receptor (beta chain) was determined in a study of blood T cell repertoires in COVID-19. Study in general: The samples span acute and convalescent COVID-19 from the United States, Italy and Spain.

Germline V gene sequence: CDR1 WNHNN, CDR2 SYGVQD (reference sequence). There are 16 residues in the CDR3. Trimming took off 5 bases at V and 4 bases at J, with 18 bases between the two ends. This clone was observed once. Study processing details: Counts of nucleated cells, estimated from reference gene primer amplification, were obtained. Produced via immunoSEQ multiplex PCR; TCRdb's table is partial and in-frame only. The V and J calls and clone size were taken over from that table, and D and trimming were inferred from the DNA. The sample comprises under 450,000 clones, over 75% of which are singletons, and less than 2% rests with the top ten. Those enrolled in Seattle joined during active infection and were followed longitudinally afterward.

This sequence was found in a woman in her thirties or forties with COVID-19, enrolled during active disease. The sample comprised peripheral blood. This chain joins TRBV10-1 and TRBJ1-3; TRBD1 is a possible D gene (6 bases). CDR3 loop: CASSILQGITGNTIYF. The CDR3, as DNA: TGCGCCAGCAGTATACTACAGGGAATAACAGGAAACACCATATATTTT.